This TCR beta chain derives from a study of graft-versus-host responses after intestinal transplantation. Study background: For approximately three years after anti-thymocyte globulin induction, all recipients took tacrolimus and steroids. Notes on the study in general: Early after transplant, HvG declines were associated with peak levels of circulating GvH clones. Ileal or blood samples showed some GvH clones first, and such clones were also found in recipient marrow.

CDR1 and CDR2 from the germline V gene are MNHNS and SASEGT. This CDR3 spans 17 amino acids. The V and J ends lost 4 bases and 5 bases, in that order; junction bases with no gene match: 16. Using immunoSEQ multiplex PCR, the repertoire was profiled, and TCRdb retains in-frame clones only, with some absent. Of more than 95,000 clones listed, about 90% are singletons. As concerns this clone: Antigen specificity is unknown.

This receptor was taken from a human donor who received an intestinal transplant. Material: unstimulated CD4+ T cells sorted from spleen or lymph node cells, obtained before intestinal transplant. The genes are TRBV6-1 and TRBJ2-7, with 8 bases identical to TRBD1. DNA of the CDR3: TGTGCCAGCAGTGTGGACCTGGATGGGGCAGGGGGCGACGAGCAGTACTTC. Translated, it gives CASSVDLDGAGGDEQYF.